The T cell receptor (beta chain) described here comes from a study of cytotoxic CD8 clonotypes in ibrutinib-treated CLL. As for the study in general: Of a cohort that held around 10 relapsed/refractory and around 15 treatment-naive patients, approximately 18 were IGHV unmutated. Study findings and constraints: Progressing patients had sampling times that differed from those of sustained-remission patients. The clonality went up when patients responded to ibrutinib and dropped back toward baseline at progression. Contraction or stability on treatment characterized the public clonotypes, which were uncommon.

Measured with immunoSEQ multiplex PCR; TCRdb has only the in-frame clones, and not every one. The sample gives over 200,000 clones, about four fifths of which show up once; 10% to 12% is in the top ten. As to this clone: No antigen is known for it.

The sample in question was PBMCs, obtained after 12 months of ibrutinib treatment. This TCR derives from a human donor with chronic lymphocytic leukemia.

The CDR3 sequence: CASSRRGRTNTGELFF. For the CDR3, the DNA is TGCGCCAGCAGCCGACGTGGGCGTACGAACACCGGGGAGCTGTTTTTT. V gene TRBV5-1 combines with J gene TRBJ2-2; no clear D gene. Per the germline V gene, CDR1 is SGHRS and CDR2 is YFSETQ. With 4 bases removed from V and 0 bases from J, the gap between germline ends came to 13 bases. This CDR3 is 16 amino acids long.